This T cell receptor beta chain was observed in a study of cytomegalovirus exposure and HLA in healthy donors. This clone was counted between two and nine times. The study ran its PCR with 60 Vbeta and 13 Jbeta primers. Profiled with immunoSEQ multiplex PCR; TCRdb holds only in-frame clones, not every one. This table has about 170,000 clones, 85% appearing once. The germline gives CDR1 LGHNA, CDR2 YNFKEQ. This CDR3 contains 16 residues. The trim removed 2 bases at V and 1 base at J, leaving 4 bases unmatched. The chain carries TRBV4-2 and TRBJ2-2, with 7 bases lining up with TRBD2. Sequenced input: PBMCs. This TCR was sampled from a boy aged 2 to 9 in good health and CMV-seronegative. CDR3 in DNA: TGTGCCAGCAGCCAAAGACTAGCAGAGAACACCGGGGAGCTGTTTTTT. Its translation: CASSQRLAENTGELFF.